The rows below give T cell receptor beta chains drawn from one sample of a study of blood T cell repertoires in COVID-19. Some clones are missing from TCRdb's copy, which holds only in-frame ones; the method was immunoSEQ multiplex PCR. The sample carries approximately 69,000 clones, roughly 86% recorded once. The material sequenced was peripheral blood. Source of these receptors: a human donor in a cohort sampled during active COVID-19. CDR3s include the opening cysteine and the closing phenylalanine or tryptophan. A D gene is named only where the DNA matches it firmly. Clone sizes are given selectively: once, few, many, or a class where the clone is expanded.

d_call	v_call	j_call	clone_size	cdr3_aa	cdr3_nt
TRBD2	TRBV20-1	TRBJ2-7	few	CSASMRLAGNYEQYF	TGCAGTGCTAGTATGCGACTAGCGGGGAACTACGAGCAGTACTTC
-	TRBV7-9	TRBJ1-2	-	CASSLELVGGSNYGYTF	TGTGCCAGCAGCTTAGAACTCGTCGGGGGGTCTAACTATGGCTACACCTTC
-	TRBV2	TRBJ2-3	-	CASRTSPDTQYF	TGTGCCAGCAGAACTAGCCCAGATACGCAGTATTTT
-	TRBV5-4	TRBJ2-5	-	CASSSSGTPSRGYF	TGTGCCAGCAGCTCCTCCGGGACACCTTCCAGAGGGTACTTC
TRBD2	TRBV6-1	TRBJ2-3	-	CASSEFLSSGTDTQYF	TGTGCCAGCAGTGAATTTCTGTCTAGCGGGACAGATACGCAGTATTTT
-	TRBV30	TRBJ1-5	-	CAWSVQGNQPQHF	TGTGCCTGGAGTGTACAGGGCAATCAGCCCCAGCATTTT
TRBD1	TRBV15	TRBJ2-1	-	CATSRGQGQFF	TGTGCCACCAGCAGAGGACAGGGGCAGTTCTTC
-	TRBV11-2	TRBJ1-1	-	CASSFSLNTEAFF	TGTGCCAGCAGCTTCAGTTTGAACACTGAAGCTTTCTTT
-	TRBV5-1	TRBJ2-5	-	CASSARGRETQYF	TGCGCCAGCAGCGCGCGGGGGCGGGAGACCCAGTACTTC
-	TRBV7-9	TRBJ2-1	-	CASSPNRGPGYNEQFF	TGTGCCAGCAGCCCCAACCGGGGTCCGGGATACAATGAGCAGTTCTTC
-	TRBV6-5	TRBJ1-2	-	CASTQTQGTSGYTF	TGTGCCAGCACTCAAACCCAGGGTACGAGTGGCTACACCTTC
-	TRBV7-9	TRBJ1-2	-	CASSQPGDGYTF	TGTGCCAGCAGCCAACCGGGGGATGGCTACACCTTC
-	TRBV30	TRBJ1-1	-	CAWRPDRLEAFF	TGTGCCTGGAGGCCCGACAGGCTTGAAGCTTTCTTT
TRBD2	TRBV19	TRBJ2-1	once	CASRTHPAGGYNEQFF	TGTGCCAGTAGGACCCATCCAGCGGGGGGGTACAATGAGCAGTTCTTC
-	TRBV6-5	TRBJ1-2	-	CASRQTNYGYTF	TGTGCCAGCAGACAGACCAACTATGGCTACACCTTC
TRBD1	TRBV4-1	TRBJ2-7	-	CASSQAGTVYEQYF	TGCGCCAGCAGCCAAGCCGGGACAGTGTACGAGCAGTACTTC
-	TRBV4-3	TRBJ1-4	-	CASSQDLRTDPGNGKLFF	TGCGCCAGCAGCCAAGATTTAAGAACTGACCCGGGGAACGGAAAACTGTTTTTT
-	TRBV7-2	TRBJ2-7	-	CASSPRPGHNYEQYF	TGTGCCAGCAGCCCCCGTCCGGGACACAACTACGAGCAGTACTTC
-	TRBV20-1	TRBJ1-5	once	CSLGGQPQHF	TGCAGTTTGGGGGGTCAGCCCCAGCATTTT
TRBD1	TRBV11-2	TRBJ2-5	-	CASSSYPRGQQETQYF	TGTGCCAGCAGCTCATACCCCCGGGGACAGCAAGAGACCCAGTACTTC
-	TRBV6-1	TRBJ2-7	-	CASSAGGRLLRSYEQYF	TGTGCCAGCAGTGCCGGGGGACGGCTGTTAAGATCCTACGAGCAGTACTTC
TRBD2	TRBV30	TRBJ2-7	once	CAWRGTSVAYEQYF	TGTGCCTGGAGGGGGACTAGCGTCGCCTACGAGCAGTACTTC
-	TRBV20-1	TRBJ1-1	-	CSASARNTEAFF	TGCAGTGCTAGTGCGAGGAACACTGAAGCTTTCTTT
TRBD1	TRBV7-2	TRBJ2-2	-	CASSLQGATGELFF	TGTGCCAGCAGCTTACAGGGGGCGACCGGGGAGCTGTTTTTT
-	TRBV6-5	TRBJ1-1	-	CASSFSITEAFF	TGTGCCAGCAGCTTTTCTATCACTGAAGCTTTCTTT
-	TRBV2	TRBJ2-1	once	CASSARTAYNEQFF	TGTGCCAGCAGTGCCAGGACTGCATACAATGAGCAGTTCTTC
TRBD1	TRBV4-3	TRBJ1-2	-	CASSQKIPGQGISGYTF	TGCGCCAGCAGCCAAAAGATACCGGGACAGGGGATCTCTGGCTACACCTTC
-	TRBV12-3/TRBV12-4	TRBJ1-2	-	CASTLDRRGGYTF	TGTGCCAGCACCCTGGACAGACGAGGTGGCTACACCTTC
-	TRBV9	TRBJ2-2	-	CASSVAWGAAGELFF	TGTGCCAGCAGCGTAGCATGGGGCGCGGCCGGGGAGCTGTTTTTT
-	TRBV6-2/TRBV6-3	TRBJ1-5	-	CASRPTTGNQPQHF	TGTGCCAGCAGACCTACTACAGGGAATCAGCCCCAGCATTTT
-	TRBV13	TRBJ1-1	once	CASSSYTRLNTEAFF	TGTGCCAGCAGCTCTTATACCAGGCTGAACACTGAAGCTTTCTTT
-	TRBV12-5	TRBJ1-1	-	CASGPGQFMNTEAFF	TGTGCTAGTGGCCCCGGACAGTTTATGAACACTGAAGCTTTCTTT
-	TRBV6-5	TRBJ1-4	-	CASSRQMVNEKLFF	TGTGCCAGCAGTCGACAAATGGTAAATGAAAAACTGTTTTTT
-	TRBV3-1/TRBV3-2	TRBJ1-2	-	CASSQVSAAEGYTF	TGTGCCAGCAGCCAAGTGTCGGCGGCTGAGGGCTACACCTTC
-	TRBV9	TRBJ1-2	-	CASSSTGSGYTF	TGTGCCAGCAGCTCGACAGGAAGTGGCTACACCTTC
TRBD1	TRBV6-1	TRBJ1-1	once	CASSGTPTGVNTEAFF	TGTGCCAGCAGTGGAACGCCGACAGGGGTGAACACTGAAGCTTTCTTT
-	TRBV5-4	TRBJ1-1	-	CASSFGTLNTEAFF	TGTGCCAGCAGCTTCGGGACATTGAACACTGAAGCTTTCTTT
-	TRBV11-3	TRBJ2-3	-	CASSLVDTDTQYF	TGTGCCAGCAGCTTAGTAGACACAGATACGCAGTATTTT
-	TRBV6-5	TRBJ2-7	few	CASSPSRLGEQYF	TGTGCCAGCAGTCCTAGCCGTCTAGGGGAGCAGTACTTC
-	TRBV6-6	TRBJ1-5	-	CASSYDPGGNQPQHF	TGTGCCAGCAGTTACGATCCGGGGGGGAATCAGCCCCAGCATTTT
TRBD2	TRBV5-5	TRBJ2-1	-	CASSLAGRAYNEQFF	TGTGCCAGCAGCTTGGCAGGGAGGGCTTACAATGAGCAGTTCTTC
-	TRBV11-2	TRBJ1-3	-	CASSWRGGNTIYF	TGTGCCAGCAGCTGGAGAGGGGGAAACACCATATATTTT
TRBD1	TRBV12-5	TRBJ1-5	-	CASGFGRGTDTLNQPQHF	TGTGCTAGTGGTTTTGGAAGAGGGACAGATACTCTCAATCAGCCCCAGCATTTT
-	TRBV15	TRBJ1-1	-	CATSRTEQTEAFF	TGTGCCACCAGCAGGACAGAGCAGACTGAAGCTTTCTTT
TRBD2	TRBV11-3	TRBJ2-1	-	CASSLASGGTFSSYNEQFF	TGTGCCAGCAGCTTAGCTAGCGGGGGGACCTTCAGCTCCTACAATGAGCAGTTCTTC
TRBD2	TRBV9	TRBJ2-3	-	CASSVGLAGGTDTQYF	TGTGCCAGCAGCGTAGGACTAGCGGGGGGCACAGATACGCAGTATTTT